This is a list of T cell receptor beta chains from one sample in a study of cytomegalovirus exposure and HLA in healthy donors. Using immunoSEQ multiplex PCR, the repertoire was profiled, and TCRdb retains in-frame clones only, with some absent. The sample totals about 70,000 clones. The sample consisted of PBMCs. These receptor sequences come from a woman in her twenties or thirties in good health and CMV-seronegative. The CDR3 runs from the conserved cysteine through the conserved F or W. Fields, in order: V gene, CDR3 protein.

V: TRBV9
CDR3: CASSALTQEYNSPLHF

V: TRBV27
CDR3: CASGISVSYEQYF

V: TRBV6-5
CDR3: CASTVSGTSETQYF

V: TRBV4-2
CDR3: CASSPKRLKWTGQGEGGYTF

V: TRBV2
CDR3: CASRRTSTGGSEAFF

V: TRBV2
CDR3: CASSEEGLPNNEQFF

V: TRBV6-1
CDR3: CASSLEISYEQYF

V: TRBV6-5
CDR3: CASSPMTGMNTEAFF

V: TRBV30
CDR3: CAWSRADTQYF

V: TRBV19
CDR3: CASSRQPSYEQYF

V: TRBV20-1
CDR3: CSASIAGEQYF

V: TRBV19
CDR3: CASSTLGLAPNTGELFF

V: TRBV19
CDR3: CASSSRVGPQHF

V: TRBV18
CDR3: CASSQAAETQYF

V: TRBV4-1
CDR3: CASSQGHRGQAVPGYTF

V: TRBV27
CDR3: CASRLKGGRAGGEQFF

V: TRBV11-2
CDR3: CASSLTGEDTQETQYF

V: TRBV7-3
CDR3: CASSFSGPENEQFF